These T cell receptor beta chains were read from a single sample in a study of CD8+CD57+ T cells in acquired aplastic anemia. One entry per CDR3 protein, called by TCRdb with MiXCR from the reads. The sample records a few hundred thousand distinct CDR3 sequences, about two thirds being singletons. Sequencing was carried out using sorted CD4+, CD8+, or CD8+CD57+ T cells (not recorded which) from PBMCs. These receptors all stem from a human donor in good health, serving as a control. The CDR3 runs from the conserved cysteine through the conserved F or W. The order of the fields is V gene, clone size, J gene, D gene, CDR3 protein, CDR3 DNA. A D gene is named only where the DNA matches it firmly. The size of a clone is reported for some rows only, either as once, few or many, or as a class for expanded clones.

v_gene: TRBV7-2; abundance: NA; j_gene: TRBJ1-6; d_gene: TRBD1; CDR3aa: CASSLTRHRGSPLHF; CDR3nt: TGTGCCAGCAGCCTAACACGGCACAGGGGATCCCCGCTCCACTTT
v_gene: TRBV6-4; abundance: many; j_gene: TRBJ2-1; d_gene: TRBD2; CDR3aa: CASRRLAGGYNEQFF; CDR3nt: TGTGCCAGCAGAAGACTAGCGGGGGGGTACAATGAGCAGTTCTTC
v_gene: TRBV5-4; abundance: NA; j_gene: TRBJ1-3; d_gene: NA; CDR3aa: CASSSPRGGNTIYF; CDR3nt: TGTGCCAGCAGCTCCCCTCGCGGTGGAAACACCATATATTTT
v_gene: TRBV10-1; abundance: NA; j_gene: TRBJ2-6; d_gene: NA; CDR3aa: CANPAPGTGANVLTF; CDR3nt: TGCGCCAACCCCGCGCCCGGGACTGGGGCCAACGTCCTGACTTTC
v_gene: TRBV15; abundance: NA; j_gene: TRBJ2-1; d_gene: TRBD1; CDR3aa: CATSRRQGSYNEQFF; CDR3nt: TGTGCCACCAGCAGAAGACAGGGGTCCTACAATGAGCAGTTCTTC
v_gene: TRBV9; abundance: NA; j_gene: TRBJ1-6; d_gene: NA; CDR3aa: CASSLGGHKSSPLHF; CDR3nt: TGTGCCAGCAGCCTTGGGGGACACAAATCCTCGCCCCTCCACTTT
v_gene: TRBV10-3; abundance: few; j_gene: TRBJ1-1; d_gene: NA; CDR3aa: CAIKNRDDTEAFF; CDR3nt: TGTGCCATCAAAAACAGGGATGACACTGAAGCTTTCTTT
v_gene: TRBV29-1; abundance: many; j_gene: TRBJ2-7; d_gene: TRBD1; CDR3aa: CSVIPGQGHEQYF; CDR3nt: TGCAGCGTCATACCGGGACAGGGCCACGAGCAGTACTTC
v_gene: TRBV5-1; abundance: NA; j_gene: TRBJ2-6; d_gene: NA; CDR3aa: CASSNGVRGRSSGANVLTF; CDR3nt: TGCGCCAGCAGTAACGGGGTGAGGGGTCGCTCTTCTGGGGCCAACGTCCTGACTTTC
v_gene: TRBV11-3; abundance: many; j_gene: TRBJ2-3; d_gene: TRBD2; CDR3aa: CASSRGLAGVTDTQYF; CDR3nt: TGTGCCAGCAGCCGAGGACTAGCGGGGGTGACAGATACGCAGTATTTT
v_gene: TRBV20-1; abundance: few; j_gene: TRBJ2-6; d_gene: NA; CDR3aa: CSAMRVLTF; CDR3nt: TGCAGTGCTATGAGGGTCCTGACTTTC